This TCR beta chain is drawn from a study of cytomegalovirus exposure and HLA in healthy donors. CDR3 length: 15 residues. Germline V lookup: CDR1 LGHNA, CDR2 YNFKEQ. V lost 4 bases, J lost 3 bases, and 12 bases lay in between. Study results and limitations: HLA allele associations emerged for around 15,000 TCR beta sequences in a later analysis, at 0.05 false discovery rate.

In the case of this clone: Its target is not known.

The PCR had 60 Vbeta and 13 Jbeta primers. The repertoire was sequenced with immunoSEQ multiplex PCR; TCRdb's copy has only in-frame clones and lacks some. This sample has fewer than 200,000 clones, with 71% found just once. Sequencing was performed on PBMCs. The chain is built from TRBV4-2 and TRBJ2-2; a possible D gene is TRBD2 (7 bases). This TCR came from a woman in her 30s in good health and CMV-seronegative. CDR3 residues: CASSLGGADTGELFF. CDR3 nucleotide sequence: TGTGCCAGCAGCCTTGGGGGGGCTGACACCGGGGAGCTGTTTTTT.